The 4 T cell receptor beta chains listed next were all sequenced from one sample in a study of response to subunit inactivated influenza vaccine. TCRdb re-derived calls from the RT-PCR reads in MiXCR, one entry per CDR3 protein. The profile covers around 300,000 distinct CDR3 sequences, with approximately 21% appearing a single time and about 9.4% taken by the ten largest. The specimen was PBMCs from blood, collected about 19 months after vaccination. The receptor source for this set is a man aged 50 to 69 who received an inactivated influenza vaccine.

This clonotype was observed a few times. The CDR3 nucleotides are TGTGCCAGCAGCCAAGATAAGCGGGGGGGCTACAATGAGCAGTTCTTC. This encodes CASSQDKRGGYNEQFF. The chain couples TRBV4-2 to TRBJ2-1, with 10 bases aligning to TRBD2. The V and J ends lost 0 bases and 3 bases, in that order; junction bases with no gene match: 2. Germline V gives CDR1 LGHNA, CDR2 YNFKEQ. This CDR3 has 16 amino acids.

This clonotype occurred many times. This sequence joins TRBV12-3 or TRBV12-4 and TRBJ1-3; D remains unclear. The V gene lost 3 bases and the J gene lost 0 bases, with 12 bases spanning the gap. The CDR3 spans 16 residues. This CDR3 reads CASSLTSLSSGNTIYF. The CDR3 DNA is TGTGCCAGCAGTTTGACCAGCCTTAGCTCTGGAAACACCATATATTTT.

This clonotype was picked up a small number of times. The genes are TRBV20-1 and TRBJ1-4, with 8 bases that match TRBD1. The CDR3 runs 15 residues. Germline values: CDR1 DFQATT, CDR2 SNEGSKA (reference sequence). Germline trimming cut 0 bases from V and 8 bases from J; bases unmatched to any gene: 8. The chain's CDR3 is CSARDSTGVGEKLFF. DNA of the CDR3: TGCAGTGCTAGAGATTCGACAGGGGTCGGGGAAAAACTGTTTTTT.

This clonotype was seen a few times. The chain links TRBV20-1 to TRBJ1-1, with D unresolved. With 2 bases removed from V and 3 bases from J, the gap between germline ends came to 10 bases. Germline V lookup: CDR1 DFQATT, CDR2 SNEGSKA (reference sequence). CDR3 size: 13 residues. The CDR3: CSARPDVHTEAFF. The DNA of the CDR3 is TGCAGTGCTAGACCCGACGTACACACTGAAGCTTTCTTT.